This T cell receptor beta chain emerged from a study of beta chain features in type 1 diabetes. Study at large: When patients were set against healthy donors, age, gender and cell yields were similar. Study-wide findings and caveats: Researchers report that Type 1 diabetes patients had moderately but significantly shorter TCRB CDR3s across all four CD4+ subsets. Unsettled here was the matter of whether HLA type influences TCRB rearrangement.

The sample holds a few counts of this clone. What it binds is not known. The germline V and J ends were trimmed by 2 bases and 6 bases, with 9 bases remaining between them. Per the germline V gene, CDR1 is KGHSH and CDR2 is LQKENI. This CDR3 is 13 amino acids long. A single heparinised blood sample, averaging roughly 0.11 L, was obtained per donor. Purity above 98% was achieved in all sorted populations. The investigators reverse transcribed all of the isolated RNA, so they sequenced expressed TCRB transcripts. Produced via immunoSEQ multiplex PCR; TCRdb's table is partial and in-frame only. The sample lists about 150,000 clones; 10% were seen once.

This sequence originates from a man between 25 and 39 years old with type 1 diabetes. The V call is TRBV18, the J call TRBJ2-3; no firm D call. The sample consisted of central memory CD4+ T cells from blood. The CDR3 bases are TGTGCCAGCTCACCAACAGCACCGGATACGCAGTATTTT. This codes for CASSPTAPDTQYF. Supplemented by reference TRBV18 and TRBJ2-3, the full variable domain reads NAGVMQNPRHLVRRRGQEARLRCSPMKGHSHVYWYRQLPEEGLKFMVYLQKENIIDESGMPKERFSAEFPKEGPSILRIQQVVRGDSAAYFCASSPTAPDTQYFGPGTRLTVL.